What follows describes a single T cell receptor beta chain. The CDR3 spans 14 residues. V was trimmed by 4 bases and J by 5 bases, leaving 12 bases between them. Germline V gene sequence: CDR1 SGHTA, CDR2 FQGNSA. This sample was included in a study of control samples from healthy donors and cancer patients. Sequencing was performed with immunoSEQ multiplex PCR; in TCRdb, only in-frame clones are kept and a portion is missing. The table lists 100,000 to 150,000 clones, roughly 90% of them singletons, with roughly 2% in the top ten. This sequence was found in a man between 18 and 29 years old in good health. Sequencing was carried out using blood. The chain carries TRBV7-2 and TRBJ2-4, with D perhaps matching TRBD1 (6 bases). The CDR3: CASSSGGRQNIQYF. CDR3 DNA sequence: TGTGCCAGCAGCTCTGGGGGCCGGCAAAACATTCAGTACTTC.